One and the same sample provided the 27 T cell receptor beta chains below, sequenced in a study of siplizumab effects on memory and regulatory T cells. No antigen is known for these receptors. Coculturing of the mixed lymphocyte reaction cells was performed at 37°C for 6 days. Clones were read by immunoSEQ multiplex PCR, and TCRdb kept only the in-frame ones, dropping some. Of 15,000 to 20,000 clones detected, 44% appear once; the ten largest clones hold under 7%. The specimen sequenced was CFSE-low (dividing) CD4+ T cells sorted from an allogeneic mixed lymphocyte reaction. These receptors were obtained from a human donor in good health; the cells came from an allogeneic mixed lymphocyte reaction. Some clones in this sample may be carry-over from other donors' samples.

This clone was seen only a few times. The genes are TRBV19 and TRBJ2-7; a weak D match, TRBD1 (6 bases). Trimming took 7 bases from V and 4 from J, leaving 17 bases between them. There are 14 residues in the CDR3. The V gene's germline CDR1 is LNHDA and CDR2 SQIVND (reference sequence). CDR3 residues: CASTPTGMSYEQYF. The CDR3 DNA sequence: TGTGCCAGTACCCCAACAGGGATGTCTTACGAGCAGTACTTC.

Comment on this clone: At one end the junction does not follow the germline gene, possibly because of a read error. This rearrangement joins TRBV7-9 to TRBJ1-6; D remains unclear. The CDR3 totals 15 residues. The germline V gene encodes CDR1 SEHNR and CDR2 FQNEAQ (reference sequence). CDR3 amino acids: CAGSSRTAINSPLHF. Here the CDR3 DNA reads TGTGCCGGCAGCTCCCGGACTGCGATTAATTCACCCCTCCACTTT. The variable domain in full, with the rest retrieved from reference TRBV7-9 and TRBJ1-6, is DTGVSQNPRHKITKRGQNVTFRCDPISEHNRLYWYRQTLGQGPEFLTYFQNEAQLEKSRLLSDRFSAERPKGSFSTLEIQRTEQGDSAMYLCAGSSRTAINSPLHFGNGTRLTVT.

The CDR3: CASRPANSPLHF. CDR3 sequence (DNA): TGTGCTAGTAGGCCGGCTAATTCACCCCTCCACTTT. The genes are TRBV12-5 and TRBJ1-6; D is unclear. Germline V gene lookup returns CDR1 LGHNT and CDR2 FRNRAP. V was shortened by 8 bases and J by 6 bases, with 8 bases between the two germline ends. The length of the CDR3 is 12 residues.

V and J are TRBV6-5 and TRBJ1-2; D possibly corresponds to TRBD1 (5 bases). The CDR3 length is 15 residues. The V gene lost 6 bases and the J gene lost 3 bases, with 17 bases spanning the gap. CDR1 is MNHEY and CDR2 is SVGAGI in the germline V gene. CDR3 sequence reads: CASSSPGDGYYGYTF. The CDR3 DNA follows: TGTGCCAGCAGCTCCCCCGGGGACGGCTACTATGGCTACACCTTC.

By its share, this clone is medium-sized (0.01 to 0.1%). CDR3 loop: CASSLQGFLSGANVLTF. The CDR3 DNA is TGCGCCAGCAGCTTGCAGGGGTTTCTCTCTGGGGCCAACGTCCTGACTTTC. The V call is TRBV5-1, the J call TRBJ2-6; possibly TRBD1 for D (6 bases). CDR1 and CDR2 (germline): SGHRS, YFSETQ. V lost 1 base to trimming and J lost 0 bases, with 11 bases between them. The CDR3 is made up of 17 amino acids.

The chain uses TRBV19 and TRBJ1-2, with D tentatively TRBD1 (6 bases). Trimming shortened V by 5 bases and J by 2 bases, and 9 bases separated the two germline ends. CDR3 length equals 13 residues. Germline V gives CDR1 LNHDA, CDR2 SQIVND (reference sequence). CDR3 loop: CASSPRGNYGYTF. CDR3 nucleotide sequence: TGTGCCAGTAGTCCCAGGGGAAACTATGGCTACACCTTC.

This clone was seen a handful of times. V gene TRBV6-5 combines with J gene TRBJ1-2, with 9 bases identical to TRBD1. CDR3 size: 14 residues. J lost 0 bases, V lost 6 bases, and 2 bases had no gene match. In germline, CDR1 is MNHEY, CDR2 SVGAGI. DNA of the CDR3: TGTGCCAGCAGAAGGACAGGGGCTAACTATGGCTACACCTTC. Protein: CASRRTGANYGYTF.

The table lists this clone with a count of one. The rearrangement links TRBV11-2 to TRBJ2-7, with D unresolved. The V gene lost 1 base and the J gene lost 4 bases, with 11 bases spanning the gap. Germline CDR1 is SGHAT and CDR2 is FQNNGV. The CDR3 extends over 14 amino acids. CDR3 sequence: CASSLAASFYEQYF. The CDR3 region has the DNA TGTGCCAGCAGCTTAGCAGCGAGTTTTTACGAGCAGTACTTC.

This clone is medium-sized in the sample. Other DNA sequences in the sample encode the same CDR3. The V gene is TRBV30, the J gene TRBJ1-1, with D tentatively TRBD1 (5 bases). The V end was cut by 4 bases, the J end by 4 bases, with 10 bases between. Germline CDR1 and CDR2: GTSNPN and SVGIG (reference sequence). The length of the CDR3 is 12 residues. CDR3: CAWIAGGTEAFF. In DNA, the CDR3 is TGTGCCTGGATAGCCGGGGGCACTGAAGCTTTCTTT.

The chain couples TRBV27 to TRBJ2-5; D perhaps matches TRBD2 (5 bases). V lost 0 bases to trimming and J lost 7 bases, with 15 bases between them. Germline V gene sequence: CDR1 MNHEY, CDR2 SMNVEV (reference sequence). This CDR3 region has 15 residues. The CDR3 loop is CASSLSGEGWGTQYF. The CDR3 nucleotides are TGTGCCAGCAGTTTATCAGGAGAGGGTTGGGGGACCCAGTACTTC.

This clone is medium-sized. The chain employs TRBV7-3 and TRBJ2-7; D tentatively reads TRBD1 or TRBD2 (5 bases each). V lost 5 bases, J lost 2 bases, and 13 bases lay in between. This CDR3 is built from 14 residues. Germline V lookup: CDR1 SGHTA, CDR2 FQGTGA. Written as DNA, the CDR3 is TGTGCCAGCAGCCCAGGGACCGCCGCCTACGAGCAGTACTTC. Translation gives CASSPGTAAYEQYF.

There are a few counts of this clone. This chain joins TRBV10-3 and TRBJ1-6, with 9 bases matching TRBD1. Germline V gene data show CDR1 as ENHRY and CDR2 as SYGVKD. The CDR3 covers 13 residues. The ends lost 10 bases at V and 7 bases at J; junction bases unmatched: 5. CDR3 amino acids: CATGQGENSPLHF. CDR3 DNA: TGTGCCACGGGACAGGGAGAAAATTCACCCCTCCACTTT.

This clone is medium-sized in the sample. This sequence joins TRBV18 and TRBJ1-2, with D perhaps TRBD1 (6 bases). Trimming cost V 1 base and J 2 bases, with 17 bases left between them. This CDR3 spans 17 amino acids. Germline V gene sequence: CDR1 KGHSH, CDR2 LQKENI. The CDR3 loop reads CASSPLSSQGLNYGYTF. The CDR3 DNA reads TGTGCCAGCTCACCACTTTCTTCACAGGGACTAAACTATGGCTACACCTTC. Combining the CDR3 with reference TRBV18 and TRBJ1-2 gives the whole variable domain NAGVMQNPRHLVRRRGQEARLRCSPMKGHSHVYWYRQLPEEGLKFMVYLQKENIIDESGMPKERFSAEFPKEGPSILRIQQVVRGDSAAYFCASSPLSSQGLNYGYTFGSGTRLTVV.

In its sample, this clone is medium-sized. An end of the junction differs from the germline gene, which may be a read error. The chain uses TRBV7-3 and TRBJ2-5; unclear D gene. The germline CDR1 and CDR2 sequences are SGHTA and FQGTGA. The CDR3 has 13 residues. The CDR3 region is CASSLTVQGTQYF. In DNA form, the CDR3 reads TGTGCCAGCAGCTTAACGGTCCAAGGGACCCAGTACTTC.

This clone was counted a few times. The chain couples TRBV6-5 to TRBJ2-1; D not resolved. The CDR3 is 14 residues long. Germline V gene data show CDR1 as MNHEY and CDR2 as SVGAGI. V lost 6 bases and J lost 4, with 13 bases in between. The chain's CDR3 is CASSKFVLYNEQFF. CDR3 bases: TGTGCCAGCAGCAAATTCGTATTGTACAATGAGCAGTTCTTC.

The chain joins TRBV19 to TRBJ2-2; D might be TRBD1 or TRBD2, each matching 5 bases. V was cut by 5 bases and J by 4 bases, with 14 bases left in between. The germline CDR1 and CDR2 sequences are LNHDA and SQIVND (reference sequence). The CDR3 loop spans 15 amino acids. In nucleotides, the CDR3 is TGTGCCAGTAGTGAGGGGTTAGCAGGCACCGGGGAGCTGTTTTTT. Encoded protein: CASSEGLAGTGELFF.

In its sample, this clone was seen a few times. The chain couples TRBV7-7 to TRBJ2-3, with 10 bases matching TRBD2. The CDR3 totals 15 residues. J lost 2 bases, V lost 5 bases, and 4 bases had no gene match. Germline V gives CDR1 SSHAT, CDR2 FNYEAQ (reference sequence). CDR3 DNA: TGTGCCAGCAGCCTCAGCGGGGGGGACACAGATACGCAGTATTTT. This codes for CASSLSGGDTDTQYF.

The chain couples TRBV6-5 to TRBJ2-3, with D unclear. This CDR3 spans 16 amino acids. CDR1 is MNHEY, CDR2 SVGAGI, per germline. The V end was cut by 1 base, the J end by 1 base, with 12 bases between. The CDR3 protein is CASSYLWSRGTDTQYF. In nucleotides, the CDR3 is TGTGCCAGCAGTTACTTGTGGTCCCGAGGCACAGATACGCAGTATTTT.

This chain links TRBV11-2 with TRBJ2-2; D tentatively fits TRBD1 or TRBD2 (5 bases each). The V end lost 5 bases, the J end lost 11 bases, and 18 bases lay between the germline ends. The CDR3 totals 14 residues. The V gene's germline CDR1 is SGHAT and CDR2 FQNNGV. CDR3 nucleotides: TGTGCCAGCAGCCGGGACCCGGTCGTGCGCGAGCTGTTTTTT. This gives the protein CASSRDPVVRELFF. Variable domain in full (rest from reference TRBV11-2 and TRBJ2-2): EAGVAQSPRYKIIEKRQSVAFWCNPISGHATLYWYQQILGQGPKLLIQFQNNGVVDDSQLPKDRFSAERLKGVDSTLKIQPAKLEDSAVYLCASSRDPVVRELFFGEGSRLTVL.

This clone was observed a few times. The chain uses TRBV5-6 and TRBJ1-1; D is ambiguous. Trimming took off 4 bases at V and 0 bases at J, with 13 bases between the two ends. The CDR3 runs 15 residues. CDR1 is SGHDT, CDR2 YYEEEE, per germline. For the CDR3, the DNA is TGTGCCAGCAGCCTTCGGGCTTTAATGAACACTGAAGCTTTCTTT. Amino acid sequence: CASSLRALMNTEAFF.

This clone was detected only a few times. V is TRBV28 and J is TRBJ2-7; D gene uncertain. CDR1 and CDR2 (germline): MDHEN, SYDVKM. Trimming took 8 bases from V and 3 from J, leaving 8 bases between them. CDR3 length: 11 residues. CDR3 protein: CASEMFYEQYF. CDR3 nucleotides: TGTGCCAGCGAGATGTTCTACGAGCAGTACTTC.

This clone was counted a few times. The J gene is TRBJ1-5, the V gene TRBV27; D unresolved. The ends were cut back, 5 bases at V and 2 bases at J, with 10 bases in the middle. This CDR3 is 14 amino acids long. Germline assignment: CDR1 MNHEY and CDR2 SMNVEV (reference sequence). The CDR3 nucleotides are TGTGCCAGCAGTCTCGTGTGGGGCAATCAGCCCCAGCATTTT. This gives the protein CASSLVWGNQPQHF.

The rearrangement joins TRBV6-5 to TRBJ2-6; 8 positions match TRBD1. The CDR3 consists of 15 residues. CDR1 and CDR2 from the germline V gene are MNHEY and SVGAGI. V was pared by 6 bases and J by 2 bases, with 3 bases of the junction left unmatched. The CDR3 nucleotides are TGTGCCAGCAGACCGGGACAGGCTGGGGCCAACGTCCTGACTTTC. As protein: CASRPGQAGANVLTF.

This clone turned up a few times. The CDR3 region is CASSPPLTGENEKLFF. DNA of the CDR3: TGTGCCAGCTCACCACCTCTCACAGGGGAAAATGAAAAACTGTTTTTT. The chain employs TRBV18 and TRBJ1-4; 7 nucleotides line up with TRBD1. The germline gives CDR1 KGHSH, CDR2 LQKENI. The J segment lost 5 bases and the V segment lost 0 bases, leaving 6 bases of the junction unmatched. The CDR3 consists of 16 residues.

The chain uses TRBV6-6 and TRBJ2-7, with D uncertain. Germline values: CDR1 MNHNY, CDR2 SVGAGI (reference sequence). This CDR3 has 14 amino acids. The germline V and J ends were trimmed by 5 bases and 2 bases, with 13 bases remaining between them. CDR3 coding DNA: TGTGCCAGCAGTCGAGACACTCCAGCCTACGAGCAGTACTTC. This gives the protein CASSRDTPAYEQYF.

This clone was recorded a few times. This chain uses TRBV25-1 with TRBJ2-7, with 7 bases that match TRBD2. The CDR3 runs to 16 residues. In germline, CDR1 is MGHDK, CDR2 SYGVNS. With 6 bases clipped from V and 2 bases from J, the junction kept 13 bases outside the gene matches. The CDR3 region has the DNA TGTGCCAGCAGCCCACCCCCGTGGGGAGGGACCTACGAGCAGTACTTC. Its translation is CASSPPPWGGTYEQYF.

This chain joins TRBV19 and TRBJ1-1; D not resolved. From germline, CDR1 is LNHDA and CDR2 SQIVND (reference sequence). The CDR3 loop spans 14 amino acids. V shed 2 bases and J shed 1 base, with 8 bases lying between them. CDR3 coding DNA: TGTGCCAGTAGTATACTTACGGGGAACACTGAAGCTTTCTTT. Protein: CASSILTGNTEAFF.